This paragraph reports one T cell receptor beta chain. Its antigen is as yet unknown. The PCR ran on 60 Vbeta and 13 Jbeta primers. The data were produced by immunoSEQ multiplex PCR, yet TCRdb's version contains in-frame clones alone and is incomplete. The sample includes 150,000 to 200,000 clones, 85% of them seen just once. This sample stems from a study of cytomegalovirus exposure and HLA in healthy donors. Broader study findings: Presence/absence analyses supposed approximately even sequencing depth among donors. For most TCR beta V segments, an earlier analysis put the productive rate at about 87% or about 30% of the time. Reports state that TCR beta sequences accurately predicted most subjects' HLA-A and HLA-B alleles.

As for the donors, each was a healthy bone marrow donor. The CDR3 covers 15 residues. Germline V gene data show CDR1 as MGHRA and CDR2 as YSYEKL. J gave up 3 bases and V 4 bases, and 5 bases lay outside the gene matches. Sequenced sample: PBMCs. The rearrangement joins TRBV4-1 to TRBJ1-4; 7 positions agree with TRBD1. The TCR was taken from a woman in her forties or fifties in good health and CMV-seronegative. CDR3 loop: CASSPLGQANEKLFF. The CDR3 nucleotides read TGCGCCAGCAGCCCCCTTGGACAGGCTAATGAAAAACTGTTTTTT.